The T cell receptor (beta chain) described here comes from a study of CD8+CD57+ T cells in acquired aplastic anemia. The wider study: Sorted cells (CD4+ and CD8+) yielded DNA amounts that averaged about 3.1 ug. Reads per healthy sample averaged roughly 9.9 million (CD4+) and 11 million to 12 million (CD8+).

Genomic DNA, serving as template, underwent TCR beta VDJ and CDR3 profiling. Using its own MiXCR run on the reads, TCRdb lists one record per CDR3 protein. The table lists fewer than 200,000 distinct CDR3 sequences, 50% to 75% of them singletons. Broader study findings: No significant patient-versus-control difference appeared in CD8+ Simpson's diversity. Sharing between patients and controls was observed for 25 to 30 CD8+ CDR3 sequences.

This clonotype was recorded many times. Its antigen is unknown. The sequence came from a human donor in good health. The source material was sorted CD4+, CD8+, or CD8+CD57+ T cells (not recorded which) from PBMCs.

The CDR3 DNA reads TGTGCCAGCAGCTTAGCCCCACAGAACAATCAGTTCTTC. Translation: CASSLAPQNNQFF. V gene TRBV11-2 combines with J gene TRBJ2-1; D is undetermined. V was cut by 1 base and J by 13 bases, with 14 bases left in between. CDR1 SGHAT and CDR2 FQNNGV come from the germline V gene. This CDR3 has 13 residues.